This record covers a single T cell receptor beta chain. The target antigen is unknown. Since all of the isolated RNA was reverse transcribed, expressed TCRB transcripts were what got sequenced. Naive, central memory and regulatory T cell samples produced a mean of about 3.5 million reads. Some clones are missing from TCRdb's copy, which holds only in-frame ones; the method was immunoSEQ multiplex PCR. This table has roughly 150,000 clones, about 7.9% appearing once. The record originates from a study of beta chain features in type 1 diabetes. Across the study: Examination spanned about 110 million sorted cells from all samples. Findings and limits, study-wide: Healthy donors had naive, central memory and Treg TCRB repertoires that appeared less similar than those seen among patients. cDNA sequencing could over-represent cells with high TCR expression. Within each of all four CD4+ subsets, Type 1 diabetes patients had TCRB CDR3s that were moderately but significantly shorter.

V lost 7 bases and J lost 4, with 16 bases in between. The CDR3 loop spans 14 amino acids. The germline gives CDR1 LGHNA, CDR2 YSLEER. The source is a man between 18 and 29 years old with type 1 diabetes. The chain recombines TRBV4-3 with TRBJ1-2, with D possibly TRBD1 on 5 matching bases. Sequenced material: central memory CD4+ T cells from blood. CDR3 sequence reads: CASKRGVGVYGYTF. The CDR3, as DNA: TGCGCCAGCAAGCGGGGGGTCGGGGTCTATGGCTACACCTTC.